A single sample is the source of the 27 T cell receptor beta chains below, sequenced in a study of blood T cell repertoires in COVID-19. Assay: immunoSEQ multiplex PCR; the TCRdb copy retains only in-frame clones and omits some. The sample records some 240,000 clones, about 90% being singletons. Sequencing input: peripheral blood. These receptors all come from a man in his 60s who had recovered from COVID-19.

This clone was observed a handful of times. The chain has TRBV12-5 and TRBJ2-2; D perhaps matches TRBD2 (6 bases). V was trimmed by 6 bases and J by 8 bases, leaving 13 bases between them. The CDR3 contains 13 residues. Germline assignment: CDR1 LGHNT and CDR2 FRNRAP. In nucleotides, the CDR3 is TGTGCTAGTGGAACTCCGGGAGAGGGGGAGCTGTTTTTT. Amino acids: CASGTPGEGELFF. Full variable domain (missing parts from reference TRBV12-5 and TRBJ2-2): DARVTQTPRHKVTEMGQEVTMRCQPILGHNTVFWYRQTMMQGLELLAYFRNRAPLDDSGMPKDRFSAEMPDATLATLKIQPSEPRDSAVYFCASGTPGEGELFFGEGSRLTVL.

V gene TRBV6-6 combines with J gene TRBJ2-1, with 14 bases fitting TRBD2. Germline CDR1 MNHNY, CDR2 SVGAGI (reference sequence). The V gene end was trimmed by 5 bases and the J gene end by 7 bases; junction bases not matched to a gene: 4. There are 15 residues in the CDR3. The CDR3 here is CASSRLAGGPNEQFF. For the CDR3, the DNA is TGTGCCAGCAGTAGACTAGCGGGGGGGCCTAATGAGCAGTTCTTC.

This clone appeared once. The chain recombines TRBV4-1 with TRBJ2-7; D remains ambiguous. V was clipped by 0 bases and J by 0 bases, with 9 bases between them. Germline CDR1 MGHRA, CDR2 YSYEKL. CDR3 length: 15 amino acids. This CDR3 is CASSQEIEDSYEQYF. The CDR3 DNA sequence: TGCGCCAGCAGCCAAGAAATAGAGGACTCCTACGAGCAGTACTTC.

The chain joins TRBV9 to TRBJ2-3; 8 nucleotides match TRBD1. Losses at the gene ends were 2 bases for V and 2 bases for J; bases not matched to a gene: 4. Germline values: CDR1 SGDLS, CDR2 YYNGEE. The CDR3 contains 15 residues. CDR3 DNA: TGTGCCAGCAGCGTTATGACAGGGGACACAGATACGCAGTATTTT. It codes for CASSVMTGDTDTQYF.

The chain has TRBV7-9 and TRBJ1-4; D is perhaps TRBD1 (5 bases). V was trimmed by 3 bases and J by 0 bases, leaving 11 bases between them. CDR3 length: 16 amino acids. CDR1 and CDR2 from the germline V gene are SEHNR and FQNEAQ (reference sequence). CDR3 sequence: CASSFVTGATNEKLFF. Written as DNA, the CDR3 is TGTGCCAGCAGCTTTGTCACGGGGGCAACTAATGAAAAACTGTTTTTT.

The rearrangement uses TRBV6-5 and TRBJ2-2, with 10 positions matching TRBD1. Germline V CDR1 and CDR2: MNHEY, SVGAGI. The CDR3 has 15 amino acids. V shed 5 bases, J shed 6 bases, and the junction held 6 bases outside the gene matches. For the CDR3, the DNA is TGTGCCAGCAGTCCCCGACAGGGGGCACCCGGGGAGCTGTTTTTT. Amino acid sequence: CASSPRQGAPGELFF.

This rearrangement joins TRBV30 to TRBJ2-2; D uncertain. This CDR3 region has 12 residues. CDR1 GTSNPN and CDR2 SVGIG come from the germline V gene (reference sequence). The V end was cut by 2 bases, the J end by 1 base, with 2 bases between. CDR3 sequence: CAWSLNTGELFF. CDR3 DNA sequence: TGTGCCTGGAGTCTGAACACCGGGGAGCTGTTTTTT.

For the CDR3, the DNA is TGTGCCACCAGTGATTCCCGGACAGGGGACTCCAAAAACATTCAGTACTTC. It yields the protein CATSDSRTGDSKNIQYF. The rearrangement joins TRBV24-1 to TRBJ2-4, with 9 bases that match TRBD1. The J segment lost 2 bases and the V segment lost 2 bases, leaving 6 bases of the junction unmatched. The CDR3 has 17 amino acids. Per germline, CDR1 KGHDR and CDR2 SFDVKD.

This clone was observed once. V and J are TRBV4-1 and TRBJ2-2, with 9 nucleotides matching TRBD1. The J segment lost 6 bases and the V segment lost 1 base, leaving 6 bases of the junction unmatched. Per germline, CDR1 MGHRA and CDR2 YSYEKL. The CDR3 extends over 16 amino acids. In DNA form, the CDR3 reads TGCGCCAGCAGCCAAGGGGGGACAGGGAGGGCCGGGGAGCTGTTTTTT. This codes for CASSQGGTGRAGELFF.

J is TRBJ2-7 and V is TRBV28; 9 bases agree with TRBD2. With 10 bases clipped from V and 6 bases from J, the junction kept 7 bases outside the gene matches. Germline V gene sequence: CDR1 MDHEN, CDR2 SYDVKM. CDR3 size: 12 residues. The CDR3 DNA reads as TGTGCCACCGCGGGGGGGCGGCGCGAGCAGTACTTC. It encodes CATAGGRREQYF.

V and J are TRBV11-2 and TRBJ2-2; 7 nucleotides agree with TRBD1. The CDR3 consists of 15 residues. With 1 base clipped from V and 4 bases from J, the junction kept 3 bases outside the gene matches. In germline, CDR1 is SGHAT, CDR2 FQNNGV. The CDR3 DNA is TGTGCCAGCAGCTTAGGGGGGACAGCCACCGGGGAGCTGTTTTTT. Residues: CASSLGGTATGELFF.

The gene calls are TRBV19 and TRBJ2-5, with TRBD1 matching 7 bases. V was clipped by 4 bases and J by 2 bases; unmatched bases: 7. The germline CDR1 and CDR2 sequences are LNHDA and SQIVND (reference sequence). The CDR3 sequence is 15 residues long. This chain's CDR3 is CASSRTGTAQETQYF. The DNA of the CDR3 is TGTGCCAGTAGTAGGACCGGGACAGCACAAGAGACCCAGTACTTC.

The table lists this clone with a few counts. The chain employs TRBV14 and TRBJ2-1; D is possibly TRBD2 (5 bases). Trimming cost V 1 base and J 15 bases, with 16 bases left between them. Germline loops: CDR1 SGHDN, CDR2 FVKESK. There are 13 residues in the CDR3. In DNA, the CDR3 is TGTGCCAGCAGCCAAGGACCAAGCGGACCAAGGTTCTTC. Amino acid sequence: CASSQGPSGPRFF.

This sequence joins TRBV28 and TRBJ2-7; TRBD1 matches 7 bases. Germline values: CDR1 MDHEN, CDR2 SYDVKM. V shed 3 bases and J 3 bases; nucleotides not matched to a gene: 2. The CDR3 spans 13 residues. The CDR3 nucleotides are TGTGCCAGCAGTTTCGGGACAGTCTACGAGCAGTACTTC. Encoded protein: CASSFGTVYEQYF.

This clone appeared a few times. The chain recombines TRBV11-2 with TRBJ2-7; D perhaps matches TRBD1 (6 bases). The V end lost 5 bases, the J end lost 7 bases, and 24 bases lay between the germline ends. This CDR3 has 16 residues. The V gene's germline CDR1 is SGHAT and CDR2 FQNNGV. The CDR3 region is CASSQVAGQRFREQYF. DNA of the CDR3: TGTGCCAGCAGCCAGGTAGCCGGACAGAGATTCCGGGAGCAGTACTTC.

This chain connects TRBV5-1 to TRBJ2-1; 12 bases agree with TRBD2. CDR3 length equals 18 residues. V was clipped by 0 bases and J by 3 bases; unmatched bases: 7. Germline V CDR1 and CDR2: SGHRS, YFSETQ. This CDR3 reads CASSLALTSGGSYNEQFF. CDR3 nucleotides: TGCGCCAGCAGCTTGGCCCTAACTAGCGGGGGGAGCTACAATGAGCAGTTCTTC.

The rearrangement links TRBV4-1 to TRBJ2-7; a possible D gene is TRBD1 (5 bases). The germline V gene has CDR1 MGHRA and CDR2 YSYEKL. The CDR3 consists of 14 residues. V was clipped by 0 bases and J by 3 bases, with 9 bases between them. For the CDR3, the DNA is TGCGCCAGCAGCCAAGATGAAGGGGTCTACGAGCAGTACTTC. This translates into CASSQDEGVYEQYF.

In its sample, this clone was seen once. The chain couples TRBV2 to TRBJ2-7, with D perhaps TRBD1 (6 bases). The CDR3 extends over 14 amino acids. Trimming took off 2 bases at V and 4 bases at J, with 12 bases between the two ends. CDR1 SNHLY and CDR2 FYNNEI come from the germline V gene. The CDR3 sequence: CASSERGMGYEQYF. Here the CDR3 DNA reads TGTGCCAGCAGTGAAAGGGGGATGGGATACGAGCAGTACTTC.

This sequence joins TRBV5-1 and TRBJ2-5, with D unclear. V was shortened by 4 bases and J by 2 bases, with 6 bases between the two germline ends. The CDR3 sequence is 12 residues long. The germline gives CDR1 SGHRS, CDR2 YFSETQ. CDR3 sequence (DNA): TGCGCCAGCAGCCCGGGTCAAGAGACCCAGTACTTC. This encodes CASSPGQETQYF.

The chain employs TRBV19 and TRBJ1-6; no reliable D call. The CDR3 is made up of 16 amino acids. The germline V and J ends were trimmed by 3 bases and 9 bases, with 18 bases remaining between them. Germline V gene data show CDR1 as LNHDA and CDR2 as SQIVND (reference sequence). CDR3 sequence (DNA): TGTGCCAGTAGTATTAGTGCCAGGATGGTCGGTTCACCCCTCCACTTT. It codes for CASSISARMVGSPLHF. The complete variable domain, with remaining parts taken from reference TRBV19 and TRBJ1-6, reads DGGITQSPKYLFRKEGQNVTLSCEQNLNHDAMYWYRQDPGQGLRLIYYSQIVNDFQKGDIAEGYSVSREKKESFPLTVTSAQKNPTAFYLCASSISARMVGSPLHFGNGTRLTVT.

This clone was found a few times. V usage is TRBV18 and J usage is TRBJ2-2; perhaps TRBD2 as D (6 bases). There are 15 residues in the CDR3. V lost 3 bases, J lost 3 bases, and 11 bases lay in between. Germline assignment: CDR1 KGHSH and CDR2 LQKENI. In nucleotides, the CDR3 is TGTGCCAGCTCACCCCAGGGAGGCGACACCGGGGAGCTGTTTTTT. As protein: CASSPQGGDTGELFF. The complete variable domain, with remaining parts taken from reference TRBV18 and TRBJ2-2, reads NAGVMQNPRHLVRRRGQEARLRCSPMKGHSHVYWYRQLPEEGLKFMVYLQKENIIDESGMPKERFSAEFPKEGPSILRIQQVVRGDSAAYFCASSPQGGDTGELFFGEGSRLTVL.

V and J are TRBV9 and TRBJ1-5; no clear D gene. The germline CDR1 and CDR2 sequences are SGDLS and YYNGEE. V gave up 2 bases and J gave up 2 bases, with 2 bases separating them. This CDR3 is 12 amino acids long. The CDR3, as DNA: TGTGCCAGCAGCGTCGGCAATCAGCCCCAGCATTTT. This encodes CASSVGNQPQHF.

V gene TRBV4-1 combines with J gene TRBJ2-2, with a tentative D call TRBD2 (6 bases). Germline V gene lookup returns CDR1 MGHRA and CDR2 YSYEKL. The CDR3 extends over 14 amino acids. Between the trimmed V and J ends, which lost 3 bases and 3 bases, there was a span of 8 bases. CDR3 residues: CASSQGTYTGELFF. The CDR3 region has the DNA TGCGCCAGCAGCCAGGGGACTTACACCGGGGAGCTGTTTTTT.

In DNA form, the CDR3 reads TGTGCCAGCAGCACTAGGGGGAGTGTTACAGATACGCAGTATTTT. Amino acid sequence: CASSTRGSVTDTQYF. The J gene is TRBJ2-3, the V gene TRBV3-1 (or the pseudogene TRBV3-2); tentative D call: TRBD1 (6 bases). This CDR3 is 15 amino acids long. With 5 bases removed from V and 3 bases from J, the gap between germline ends came to 15 bases. The germline gives CDR1 LGHDT, CDR2 YNNKEL (reference sequence).

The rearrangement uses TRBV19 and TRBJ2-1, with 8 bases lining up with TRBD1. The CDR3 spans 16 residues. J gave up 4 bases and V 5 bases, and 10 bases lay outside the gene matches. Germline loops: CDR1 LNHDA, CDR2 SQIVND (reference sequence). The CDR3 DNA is TGTGCCAGTAGTCCCCGGACAGGGAAGGGGTACAATGAGCAGTTCTTC. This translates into CASSPRTGKGYNEQFF.

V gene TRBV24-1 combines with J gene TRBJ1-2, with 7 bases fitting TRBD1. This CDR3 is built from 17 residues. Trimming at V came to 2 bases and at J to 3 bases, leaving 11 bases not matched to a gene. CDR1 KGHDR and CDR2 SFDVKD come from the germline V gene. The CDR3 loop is CATSDYPDRQGDYGYTF. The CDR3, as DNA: TGTGCCACCAGTGATTATCCTGATAGACAGGGTGACTATGGCTACACCTTC.

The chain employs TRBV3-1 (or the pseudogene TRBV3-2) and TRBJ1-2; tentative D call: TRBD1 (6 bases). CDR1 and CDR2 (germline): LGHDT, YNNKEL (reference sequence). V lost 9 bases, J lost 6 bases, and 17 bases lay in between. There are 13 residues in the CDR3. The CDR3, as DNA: TGTGCCAGTGGGGTACAGGGTTTACATGGCTACACCTTC. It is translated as CASGVQGLHGYTF.